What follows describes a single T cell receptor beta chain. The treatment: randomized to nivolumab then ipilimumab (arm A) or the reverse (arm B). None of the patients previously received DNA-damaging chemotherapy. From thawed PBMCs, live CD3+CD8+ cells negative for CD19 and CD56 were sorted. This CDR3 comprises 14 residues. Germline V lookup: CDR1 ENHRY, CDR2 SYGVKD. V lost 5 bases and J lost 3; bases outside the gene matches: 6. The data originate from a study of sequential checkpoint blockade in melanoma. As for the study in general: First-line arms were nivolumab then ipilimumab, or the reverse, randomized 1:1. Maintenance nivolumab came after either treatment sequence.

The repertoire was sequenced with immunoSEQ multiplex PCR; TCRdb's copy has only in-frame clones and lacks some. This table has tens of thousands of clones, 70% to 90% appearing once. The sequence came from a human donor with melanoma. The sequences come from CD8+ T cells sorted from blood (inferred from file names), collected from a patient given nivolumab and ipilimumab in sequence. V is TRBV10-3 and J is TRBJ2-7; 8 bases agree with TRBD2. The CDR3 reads CAISPGLVLYEQYF. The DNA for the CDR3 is TGTGCCATCAGTCCGGGACTAGTGCTCTACGAGCAGTACTTC.